This note documents a single T cell receptor beta chain sequence. Antigen specificity is unknown. Unmatched junction bases numbered 9, after V lost 5 bases and J lost 2 bases. In germline, CDR1 is SGHTA, CDR2 FQGNSA. There are 15 residues in the CDR3. The source of the sample is a study of PD-1 blockade in classical Hodgkin lymphoma. Overall study context: Administration of nivolumab to patients was at 3 mg/kg intravenously every 2 weeks.

The data were produced by immunoSEQ multiplex PCR, yet TCRdb's version contains in-frame clones alone and is incomplete. The repertoire holds about 40,000 clones, with over 55% as singletons. Patients all relapsed after autologous stem cell transplantation, and there was variation in brentuximab vedotin exposure. The study's findings and limits: Repertoire differences have undefined causes, possibly disease activity or prior therapy. Diminished baseline TCR diversity has been reported in newly diagnosed patients relative to healthy donors. Those patients who began receiving nivolumab less than 1 year after ASCT had lower diversity, and they were excluded.

The input for sequencing was peripheral blood mononuclear cells (PBMCs), taken at baseline. The V and J genes are TRBV7-2 and TRBJ2-7, with TRBD1 matching 7 bases. This TCR was recovered from a human donor with classical Hodgkin lymphoma. The CDR3 loop reads CASSPRQGNPYEQYF. Here the CDR3 DNA reads TGTGCCAGCAGCCCCCGACAGGGCAACCCCTACGAGCAGTACTTC.